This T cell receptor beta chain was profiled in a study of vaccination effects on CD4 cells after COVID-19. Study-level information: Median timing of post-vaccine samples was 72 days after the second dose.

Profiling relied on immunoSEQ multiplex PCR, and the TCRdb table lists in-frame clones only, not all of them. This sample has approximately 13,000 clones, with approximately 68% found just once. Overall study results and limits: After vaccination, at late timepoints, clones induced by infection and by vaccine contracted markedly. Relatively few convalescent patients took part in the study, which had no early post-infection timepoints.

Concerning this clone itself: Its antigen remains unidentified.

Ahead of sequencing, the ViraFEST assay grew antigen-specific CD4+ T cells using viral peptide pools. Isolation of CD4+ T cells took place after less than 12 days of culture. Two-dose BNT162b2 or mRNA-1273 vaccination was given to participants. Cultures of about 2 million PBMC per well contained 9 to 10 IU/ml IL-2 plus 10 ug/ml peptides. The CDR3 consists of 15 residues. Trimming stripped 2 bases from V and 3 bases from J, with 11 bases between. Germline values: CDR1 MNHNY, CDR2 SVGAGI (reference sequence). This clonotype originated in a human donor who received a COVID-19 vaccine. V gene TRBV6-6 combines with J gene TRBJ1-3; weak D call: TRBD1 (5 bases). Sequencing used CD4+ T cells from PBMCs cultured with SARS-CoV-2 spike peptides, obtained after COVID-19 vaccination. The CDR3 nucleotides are TGTGCCAGCAGTTACCGGCAGGGAAGTGGAAACACCATATATTTT. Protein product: CASSYRQGSGNTIYF.